This paragraph reports one T cell receptor (beta chain). Its specific antigen is unknown. No much larger clonotype is one base removed from it; base qualities were not supplied. Receptors were amplified or captured by the immunoSEQ multiplex PCR assay. The multiplex PCR relied on a mix of 60 forward primers for TCR Vbeta segments and 13 reverse primers for TCR Jbeta segments. Amplification of the CDR3 region of rearranged TCR beta genes was performed with a multiplex PCR assay on genomic DNA. The amplified TCR beta libraries were sequenced on the Illumina HiSeq System as 87-base-pair reads. Processing in the source paper ran as follows. In a later analysis, 80 million or so unique TCR beta chains were counted across the roughly 610 repertoires, and roughly 10 million of these chains were shared by at least two donors. A nearest-neighbor algorithm error-corrected the raw reads and collapsed the reads into unique sequences, merging closely related sequences to remove PCR and sequencing errors. To assign V, D and J gene segments, CDR3 sequences were aligned to IMGT reference sequences. For a sequence to be retained, a match of at least six nucleotides to both a V gene segment and a J gene segment was required. A rearrangement was called productive if the CDR3 had no stop codons and remained in frame with V and J, and every other rearrangement was called non-productive. Following IMGT convention, CDR3 was defined as the stretch from the second conserved V-encoded cysteine up to the conserved J-encoded phenylalanine. The earlier analysis of about 500 of the donors excluded sequences that lacked an unambiguous match to a single V gene segment. In an earlier analysis of several hundred of the donors, V segments were called functional above 56.7% productive rearrangements and were called segregating when the between-donor standard deviation exceeded 5%. A statistical classification framework was developed to diagnose cytomegalovirus status using the catalog of TCR beta chain sequences. In a later analysis, TCR nucleotide sequences were compared against IMGT/GENE-DB human TR gene sequences so that V and J genes could be assigned. Using the TCRdist pipeline, a later analysis assigned CDR3 sequences along with most-parsimonious VDJ recombination scenarios. In a later analysis, each TCR beta chain was defined by its CDR3 amino acid sequence together with its V-gene family, and reads without a unique V-gene family were excluded. As a way to deal with suspected cross-contamination and a sequencing artifact, a later analysis dropped nearly 600 nucleotide sequences that were highly shared and had low generation probability. In a later analysis, a clonal expansion index was calculated for each public chain from normalized within-repertoire ranks of inferred template counts. Generation probabilities in a later analysis came from a VDJ recombination model fitted to out-of-frame rearrangements, and those results were checked against IGoR. In a later analysis, TCR-TCR, TCR-HLA and TCR-CMV co-occurrence was scored with hypergeometric tests, and a repertoire-size bias correction was applied to TCR pairs. A later analysis estimated false discovery rates by permuting HLA or CMV assignments 20 times. In a later analysis, co-occurring TCRs were grouped with DBSCAN, and TCRdist sequence similarity was added when clustering was performed within HLA-allele-positive subsets. Co-occurrence clustering excluded repertoires with fewer than 30,000 or more than 120,000 public chains, plus five with anomalous nucleotide sharing. The immuneACCESS repertoire file appears here via TCRdb, limited to in-frame rearrangements. These files lack a portion of the clones; in checked studies, under half of the deficit traces to unresolved V genes, and the cause of the others is not known. V, J and clone size are taken as reported in that table, and D and trimming were inferred from the DNA itself. The sample profile shows more than 95,000 clones; 74% of them were found once. Clones ranked in the top ten supply less than 4% of the sample.

The cohort consisted of some 670 healthy bone marrow donors. Cohort members were all nominally healthy when sampled, although unrecorded immune exposures were likely present. The donor tested CMV seropositive and was one of the 289 seropositive cohort members. A peripheral blood sample was provided by each donor, and peripheral blood mononuclear cells were used for TCR beta sequencing. The Qiagen DNeasy Blood Extraction Kit was used to extract genomic DNA from the blood cell samples. The data derive from a study of cytomegalovirus exposure and HLA in healthy donors (dated by TCRdb to the late 2010s). Describing the broader study: According to an earlier analysis of 550 to 750 of the donors, 150 million to 200 million T cells yielded over 90 million unique TCR beta sequences and about 300 Gb of sequence data. Roughly 290 gigabases of sequencing data and approximately 91 million unique TCR sequences made up an early release that covered under 750 HLA-typed donors. Of the roughly 410 genotyped donors, less than 90% were placed in the genetic ancestry cluster associated with self-reported Caucasian donors. The study was designed to test whether signatures of past pathogen exposure could be identified by cataloging public T cell receptors. The study profiled the T cell repertoires of hundreds of subjects by immunosequencing and related them to cytomegalovirus serostatus. In addition to the first cohort of roughly 670 subjects, a separate validation cohort of around 110 different subjects was used. The study combined high-throughput TCR immunosequencing, statistical association of individual TCRs with disease status, and machine learning to predict cytomegalovirus infection status. A later analysis re-examined previously published TCR beta repertoires from about 670 donors and added high-resolution HLA genotyping to investigate patterns of TCR occurrence. Rather than using new phenotypic data, the later analysis identified candidate immune exposures from TCR beta sequences and from how often those sequences occurred across donors. To decide whether each TCR beta V gene segment behaved as functional or pseudogenic, an earlier analysis of some 600 of the donors relied on high-throughput TCR beta sequencing. Donor age, sex, ethnicity and CMV serostatus were collected together with the repertoire data. A later genetic analysis used genome-wide SNP genotypes for about three fifths of the 666 donors, treating that subset as a discovery cohort. Every repertoire in the discovery cohort had been generated on one and the same sequencing platform. Both class I and class II loci were covered by HLA typing, at four-digit resolution. The number of typed donors differed by locus: about 620-630 for A, B, C, DRB1 and DQB1; approximately 520 for DQA1; around 580 for DPA1; and about 450 for DPB1. Because of strong linkage in the cohort, five DR-DQ haplotypes were treated as single units for association and clustering. Among around 400 genotyped donors of the cohort, an average of approximately 250,000 unique TCR beta nucleotide sequences were sequenced per donor, around 20% of them non-productive. Results and caveats for the whole study, not just this receptor: In vitro tests confirmed that three of the cytomegalovirus-associated TCR beta chains recognize cytomegalovirus antigens. Most CMV-associated TCR beta chains appeared to be HLA-restricted in a later analysis, and the HLA associations seemed to be driven largely by CMV exposure. According to the authors, the approach could potentially be generalized to other disease states and immunological phenotypes. The presence/absence analyses assumed that sequencing depth was roughly uniform across donors, and that assumption may not be true. At a false discovery rate of 0.05, a later analysis linked fewer than 20,000 TCR beta sequences to specific HLA alleles. According to a later analysis, TCR association rates differed among HLA loci, with DRB1 alleles showing the most associated TCRs and HLA-C alleles showing the fewest. Some IMGT-functional V segments, including TRBV6-2 and TRBV6-3, could not be distinguished by the 87-base-pair reads and were therefore excluded. In a later genetic analysis, fewer N-insertions in productive TCRs were reported among donors in an Asian-associated ancestry cluster than the approximately 630-donor mean. The study gave a list of 150 to 200 TCR beta chains associated with cytomegalovirus. Because counts were too low, about 15 rarely observed V segments, including chromosome 9 orphons, were left out of the earlier analysis of a few hundred of the donors. The classifier was reported to diagnose cytomegalovirus status with high specificity and sensitivity in both the original and validation cohorts. Linkage disequilibrium might explain the correlated functional status among segregating V segments, but an unknown experimental factor could not be ruled out. Broadly in line with IMGT annotations, most TCR beta V segments showed up in productive rearrangements about 87% or about 30% of the time in an earlier analysis of several hundred of the donors. The cohort was sequenced for TCR beta chains only, and without alpha or paired-chain data the features that could be detected were limited. Assigning TCR associations to individual alleles was difficult when HLA alleles, especially DR and DQ, strongly co-occurred. A further reported finding was that TCR beta sequences accurately predicted the HLA-A and HLA-B alleles for most subjects in the first cohort. Because HLA typing was unavailable for some donors at each locus, only the typed subset was used in association tests. Most TCR sequences were seen in very few donors, while some public TCRs were found in many individuals. A later analysis found that HLA-associated TCR beta chains were more clonally expanded and had lower generation probabilities than equally common non-associated chains. In a later analysis, several top co-occurrence clusters were reported to appear linked to parvovirus B19, influenza, CMV and Epstein-Barr virus. A cluster of highly shared sequence variants was judged likely to represent a technical artifact of the sequencing pipeline. For the cohort, immune exposure information was limited to CMV serostatus. A later genetic analysis associated a missense DCLRE1C variant with V-gene and J-gene trimming of TCR beta chains, and an independent cohort replicated the association.

V and J are trimmed by 6 bases and 7 bases, and the gene matches miss 8 bases of the junction. From the cysteine up to the phenylalanine, the CDR3 has a length of 15 residues. The read is trimmed to its CDR3 DNA, 45 bases read in frame from base 1. Based on the germline V gene, the CDR1 and CDR2 sequences are MNHNS and SASEGT. Source material: PBMCs. The chain employs TRBV6-1 and TRBJ2-1, and 11 bases in between align with TRBD2. This sequence originates from a man aged 35 to 55 in good health and CMV-seropositive. The nucleotide sequence is TGTGCCAGCAGAGTAGCGGGAGGGCCGAGGAATGAGCAGTTCTTC. This yields the protein CASRVAGGPRNEQFF.